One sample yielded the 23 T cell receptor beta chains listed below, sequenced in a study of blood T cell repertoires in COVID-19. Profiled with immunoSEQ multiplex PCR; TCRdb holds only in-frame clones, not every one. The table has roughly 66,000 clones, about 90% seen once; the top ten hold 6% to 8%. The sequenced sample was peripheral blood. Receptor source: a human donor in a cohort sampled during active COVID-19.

This chain's CDR3 is CASSLVQRRETQYF. CDR3 sequence (DNA): TGTGCCAGCAGCTTAGTCCAGCGGCGCGAGACCCAGTACTTC. The chain recombines TRBV11-2 with TRBJ2-5; possible D gene TRBD2, 5 bases. V shed 1 base and J shed 5 bases, with 11 bases lying between them. Germline CDR1 is SGHAT and CDR2 is FQNNGV. The CDR3 runs 14 residues. Filled out from reference TRBV11-2 and TRBJ2-5, the complete variable domain reads EAGVAQSPRYKIIEKRQSVAFWCNPISGHATLYWYQQILGQGPKLLIQFQNNGVVDDSQLPKDRFSAERLKGVDSTLKIQPAKLEDSAVYLCASSLVQRRETQYFGPGTRLLVL.

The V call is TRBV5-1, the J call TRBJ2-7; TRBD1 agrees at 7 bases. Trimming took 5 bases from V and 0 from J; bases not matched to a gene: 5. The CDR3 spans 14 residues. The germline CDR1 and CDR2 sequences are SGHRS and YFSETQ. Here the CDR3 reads CASSQGTDSYEQYF. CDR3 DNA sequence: TGCGCCAGCAGTCAAGGGACAGACTCCTACGAGCAGTACTTC. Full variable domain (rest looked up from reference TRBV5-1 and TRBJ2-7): KAGVTQTPRYLIKTRGQQVTLSCSPISGHRSVSWYQQTPGQGLQFLFEYFSETQRNKGNFPGRFSGRQFSNSRSEMNVSTLELGDSALYLCASSQGTDSYEQYFGPGTRLTVT.

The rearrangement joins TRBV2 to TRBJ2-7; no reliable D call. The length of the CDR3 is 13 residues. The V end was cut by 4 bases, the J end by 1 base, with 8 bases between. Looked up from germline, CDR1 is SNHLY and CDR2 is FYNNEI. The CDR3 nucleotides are TGTGCCAGCAGTGTCCAGGTTTCCTACGAGCAGTACTTC. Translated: CASSVQVSYEQYF.

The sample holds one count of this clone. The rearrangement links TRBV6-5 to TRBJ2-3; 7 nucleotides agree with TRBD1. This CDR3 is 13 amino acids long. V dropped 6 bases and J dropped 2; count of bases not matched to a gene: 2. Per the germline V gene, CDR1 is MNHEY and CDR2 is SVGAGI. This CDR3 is CASRGQNTDTQYF. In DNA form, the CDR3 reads TGTGCCAGCAGGGGACAGAACACAGATACGCAGTATTTT.

The CDR3 region is CASSPAGQSRYEQYF. CDR3 DNA sequence: TGCGCCAGCAGCCCAGCTGGACAGTCCCGCTACGAGCAGTACTTC. V and J are TRBV5-1 and TRBJ2-7, with D possibly matching TRBD1 (6 bases). Trimming took 4 bases from V and 3 from J, leaving 17 bases between them. Germline V gives CDR1 SGHRS, CDR2 YFSETQ. There are 15 residues in the CDR3.

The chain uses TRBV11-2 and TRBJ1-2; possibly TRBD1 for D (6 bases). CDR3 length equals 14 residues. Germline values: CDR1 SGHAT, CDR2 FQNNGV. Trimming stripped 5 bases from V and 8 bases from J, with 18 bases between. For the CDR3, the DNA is TGTGCCAGCAGCCCCAAGGCCGCAGGGGTCGGCTACACCTTC. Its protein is CASSPKAAGVGYTF.

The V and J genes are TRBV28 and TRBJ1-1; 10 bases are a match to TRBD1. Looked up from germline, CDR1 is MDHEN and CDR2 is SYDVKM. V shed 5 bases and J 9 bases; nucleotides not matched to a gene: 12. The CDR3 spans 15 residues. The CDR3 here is CASSPLGGTGDKAFF. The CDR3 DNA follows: TGTGCCAGCAGTCCCCTTGGCGGGACAGGGGACAAAGCTTTCTTT.

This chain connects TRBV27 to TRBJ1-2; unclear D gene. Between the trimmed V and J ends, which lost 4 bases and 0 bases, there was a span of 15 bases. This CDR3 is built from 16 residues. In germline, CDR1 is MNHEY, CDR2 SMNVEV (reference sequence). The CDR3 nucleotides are TGTGCCAGCAGTTCGGCCGGGGAACCGACTAACTATGGCTACACCTTC. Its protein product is CASSSAGEPTNYGYTF.

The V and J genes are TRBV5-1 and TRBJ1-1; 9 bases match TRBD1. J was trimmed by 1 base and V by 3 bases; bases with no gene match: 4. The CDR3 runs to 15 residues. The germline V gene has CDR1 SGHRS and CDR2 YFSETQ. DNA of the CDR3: TGCGCCAGCAGCTACTCGGGACAGGGGAACACTGAAGCTTTCTTT. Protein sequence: CASSYSGQGNTEAFF.

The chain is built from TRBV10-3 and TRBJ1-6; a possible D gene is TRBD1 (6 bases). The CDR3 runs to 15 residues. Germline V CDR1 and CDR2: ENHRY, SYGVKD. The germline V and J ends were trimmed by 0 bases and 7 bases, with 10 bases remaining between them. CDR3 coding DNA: TGTGCCATCAGTGAGTCCGGACAGCCGAATTCACCCCTCCACTTT. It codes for CAISESGQPNSPLHF.

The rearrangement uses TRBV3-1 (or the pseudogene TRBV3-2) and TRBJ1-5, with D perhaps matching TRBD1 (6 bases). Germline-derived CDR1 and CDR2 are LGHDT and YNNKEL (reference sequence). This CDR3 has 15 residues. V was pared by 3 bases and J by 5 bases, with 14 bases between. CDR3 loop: CASSQTGLRHQPQHF. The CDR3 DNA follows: TGTGCCAGCAGCCAGACAGGTCTGAGACATCAGCCCCAGCATTTT.

CDR3 DNA sequence: TGTGCCAGCAGCCAAGATTGGGCGACCGGGGAGCTGTTTTTT. It encodes CASSQDWATGELFF. The rearrangement uses TRBV3-1 (or the pseudogene TRBV3-2) and TRBJ2-2; D call uncertain. Trimming took 0 bases from V and 5 from J, leaving 7 bases between them. CDR3 size: 14 residues. Germline V gene lookup returns CDR1 LGHDT and CDR2 YNNKEL (reference sequence).

The CDR3 nucleotides read TGTGCCAGCAGATCCGGGACTAGCAAGGTCGAGCAGTACTTC. Translating gives CASRSGTSKVEQYF. The gene calls are TRBV6-5 and TRBJ2-7, with TRBD2 identical over 9 bases. The CDR3 contains 14 residues. Germline V gene sequence: CDR1 MNHEY, CDR2 SVGAGI. J gave up 6 bases and V 6 bases, and 9 bases lay outside the gene matches.

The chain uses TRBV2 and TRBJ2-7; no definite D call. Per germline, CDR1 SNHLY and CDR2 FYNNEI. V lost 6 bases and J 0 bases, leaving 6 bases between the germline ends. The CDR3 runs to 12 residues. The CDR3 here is CASSQDSYEQYF. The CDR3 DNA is TGTGCCAGCAGCCAGGACTCCTACGAGCAGTACTTC.

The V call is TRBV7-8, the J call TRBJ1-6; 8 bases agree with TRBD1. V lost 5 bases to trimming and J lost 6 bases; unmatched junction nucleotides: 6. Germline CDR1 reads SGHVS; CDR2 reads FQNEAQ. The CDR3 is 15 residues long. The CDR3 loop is CASSDPGQVNSPLHF. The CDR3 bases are TGTGCCAGCAGCGACCCGGGACAGGTTAATTCACCCCTCCACTTT.

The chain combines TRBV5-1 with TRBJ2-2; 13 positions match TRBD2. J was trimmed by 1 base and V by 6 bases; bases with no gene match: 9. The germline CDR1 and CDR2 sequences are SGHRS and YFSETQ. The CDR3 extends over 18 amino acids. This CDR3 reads CASTPRTSGGLNTGELFF. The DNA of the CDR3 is TGCGCCAGCACCCCCCGGACTAGCGGGGGCTTGAACACCGGGGAGCTGTTTTTT.

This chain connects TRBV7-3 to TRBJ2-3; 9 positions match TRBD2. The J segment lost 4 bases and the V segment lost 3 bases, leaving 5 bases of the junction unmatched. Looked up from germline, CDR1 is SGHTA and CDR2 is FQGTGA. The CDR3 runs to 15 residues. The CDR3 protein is CASSFGTSRADTQYF. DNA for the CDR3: TGTGCCAGCAGCTTTGGGACTAGCAGGGCAGATACGCAGTATTTT. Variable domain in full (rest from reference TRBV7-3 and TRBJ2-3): GAGVSQTPSNKVTEKGKYVELRCDPISGHTALYWYRQSLGQGPEFLIYFQGTGAADDSGLPNDRFFAVRPEGSVSTLKIQRTERGDSAVYLCASSFGTSRADTQYFGPGTRLTVL.

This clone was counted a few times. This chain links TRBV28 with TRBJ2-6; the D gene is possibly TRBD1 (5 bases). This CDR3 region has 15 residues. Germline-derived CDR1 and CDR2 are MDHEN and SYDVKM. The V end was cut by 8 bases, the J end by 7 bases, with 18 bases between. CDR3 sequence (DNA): TGTGCCAGCTCTAGGGCAGGGTACAGTGCCAACGTCCTGACTTTC. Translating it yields CASSRAGYSANVLTF. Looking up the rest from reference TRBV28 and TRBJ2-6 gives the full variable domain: DVKVTQSSRYLVKRTGEKVFLECVQDMDHENMFWYRQDPGLGLRLIYFSYDVKMKEKGDIPEGYSVSREKKERFSLILESASTNQTSMYLCASSRAGYSANVLTFGAGSRLTVL.

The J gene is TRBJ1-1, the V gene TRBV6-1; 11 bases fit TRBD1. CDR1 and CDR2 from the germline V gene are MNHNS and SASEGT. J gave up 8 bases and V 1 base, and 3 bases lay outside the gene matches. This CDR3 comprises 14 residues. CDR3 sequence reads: CASSEVGTGGEAFF. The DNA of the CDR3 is TGTGCCAGCAGTGAAGTGGGGACAGGGGGGGAAGCTTTCTTT.

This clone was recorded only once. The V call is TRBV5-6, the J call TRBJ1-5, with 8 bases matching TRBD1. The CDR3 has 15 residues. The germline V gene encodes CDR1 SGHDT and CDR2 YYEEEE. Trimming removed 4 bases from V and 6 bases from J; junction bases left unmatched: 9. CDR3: CASSQQGVSVQPQHF. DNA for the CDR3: TGTGCCAGCAGCCAACAGGGGGTCTCGGTTCAGCCCCAGCATTTT.

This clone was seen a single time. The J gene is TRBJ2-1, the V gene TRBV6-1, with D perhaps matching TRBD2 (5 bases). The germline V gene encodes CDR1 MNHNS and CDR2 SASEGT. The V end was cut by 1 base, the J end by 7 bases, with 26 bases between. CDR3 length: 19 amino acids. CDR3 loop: CASSEGLLEDFSTGNEQFF. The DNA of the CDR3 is TGTGCCAGCAGTGAAGGTTTGCTGGAGGACTTCTCGACGGGGAATGAGCAGTTCTTC.

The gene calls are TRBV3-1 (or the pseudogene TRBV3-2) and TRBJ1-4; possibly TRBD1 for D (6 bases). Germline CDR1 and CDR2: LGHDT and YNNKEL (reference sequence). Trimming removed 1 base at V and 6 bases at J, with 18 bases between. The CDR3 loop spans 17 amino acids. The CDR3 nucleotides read TGTGCCAGCAGCCAAGCAATCGGGGGGGCCGGGGATGAAAAACTGTTTTTT. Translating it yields CASSQAIGGAGDEKLFF.

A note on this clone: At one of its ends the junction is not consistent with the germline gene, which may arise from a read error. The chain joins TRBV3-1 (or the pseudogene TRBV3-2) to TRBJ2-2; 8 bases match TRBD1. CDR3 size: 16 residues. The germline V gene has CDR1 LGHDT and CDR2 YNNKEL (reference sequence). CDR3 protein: CASRQDRGVNTGELFF. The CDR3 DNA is TGTGCCAGCAGGCAAGACAGGGGTGTTAACACCGGGGAGCTGTTTTTT.